This T cell receptor beta chain was captured in a study of blood T cell repertoires in COVID-19. Repertoires were generated with immunoSEQ multiplex PCR, while TCRdb's copy carries only in-frame clones and drops some. Here the sample spans a few hundred thousand clones, approximately 92% being singletons. There are 16 residues in the CDR3. V shed 4 bases, J shed 3 bases, and the junction held 8 bases outside the gene matches. Germline lookup yields CDR1 KGHDR and CDR2 SFDVKD. The chain employs TRBV24-1 and TRBJ2-5, with 9 bases lining up with TRBD2. This clonotype originated in a man younger than 35 who had recovered from COVID-19. Sequencing was carried out using PBMCs or T cells enriched from blood (not recorded which). The CDR3 is CATSEPGSGGKETQYF. The DNA of the CDR3 is TGTGCCACCAGTGAGCCCGGGAGCGGGGGGAAAGAGACCCAGTACTTC.